This T cell receptor beta chain was sequenced during a study of OX40 agonist ivuxolimab in advanced cancers. Study-wide background: Patients treated during dose escalation were battling hepatocellular carcinoma, melanoma, renal cell or head and neck cancer. Under the entry rules, prior anti-PD-1, anti-PD-L1 or anti-CTLA-4 therapy was allowed, and 40% had some. Study-level results: Expanded peripheral T-cell antigen specificity went undetermined. The CD4+ and CD8+ T cells in the blood had expanded clonally by week 6 at 0.1 to 3.0 mg/kg.

Comment on this clone: Antigen unknown.

The table came from immunoSEQ multiplex PCR; TCRdb's copy has only in-frame clones and leaves some out. There are some 83,000 clones in the sample; roughly 85% occur only once, and approximately 2% lies in the top ten. This sequence originates from an adult with an advanced solid tumor such as melanoma, head and neck, liver or kidney cancer. Sequencing used CD4+ or CD8+ T cells sorted from blood, obtained in a trial of the OX40 agonist ivuxolimab.

The CDR3 DNA reads TGTGCCAGCAGTCGGAAGTACCAAGAGACCCAGTACTTC. This encodes CASSRKYQETQYF. J is TRBJ2-5 and V is TRBV27, with unresolved D. The CDR3 spans 13 residues. V was pared by 5 bases and J by 0 bases, with 7 bases between. Per the germline V gene, CDR1 is MNHEY and CDR2 is SMNVEV (reference sequence).